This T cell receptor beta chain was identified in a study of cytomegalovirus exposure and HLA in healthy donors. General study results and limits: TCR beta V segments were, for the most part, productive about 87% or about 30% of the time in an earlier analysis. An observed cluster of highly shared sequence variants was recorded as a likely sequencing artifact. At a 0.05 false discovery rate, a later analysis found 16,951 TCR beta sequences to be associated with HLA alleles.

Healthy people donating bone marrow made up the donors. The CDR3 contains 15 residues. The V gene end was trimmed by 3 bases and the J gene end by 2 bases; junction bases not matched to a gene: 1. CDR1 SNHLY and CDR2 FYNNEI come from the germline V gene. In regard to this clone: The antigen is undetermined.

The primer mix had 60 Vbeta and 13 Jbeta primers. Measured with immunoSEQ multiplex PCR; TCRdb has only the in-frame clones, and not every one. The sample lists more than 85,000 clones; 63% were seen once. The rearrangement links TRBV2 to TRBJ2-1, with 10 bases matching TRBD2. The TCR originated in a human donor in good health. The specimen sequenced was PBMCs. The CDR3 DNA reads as TGTGCCAGCAGTGATAGCGGGGGGCCCTACAATGAGCAGTTCTTC. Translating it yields CASSDSGGPYNEQFF.